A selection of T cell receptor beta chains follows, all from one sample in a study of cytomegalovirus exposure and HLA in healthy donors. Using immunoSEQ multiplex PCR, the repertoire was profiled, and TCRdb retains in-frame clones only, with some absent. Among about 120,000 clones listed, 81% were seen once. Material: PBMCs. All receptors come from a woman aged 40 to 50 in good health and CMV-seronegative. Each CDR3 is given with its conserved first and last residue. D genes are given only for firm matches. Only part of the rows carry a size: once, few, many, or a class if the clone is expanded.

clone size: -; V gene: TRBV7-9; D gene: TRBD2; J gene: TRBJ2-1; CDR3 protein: CASSPRWLAVHNEQFF; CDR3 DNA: TGTGCCAGCAGCCCCCGATGGCTAGCGGTCCACAATGAGCAGTTCTTC
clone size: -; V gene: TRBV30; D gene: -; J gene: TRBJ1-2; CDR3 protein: CAWSVLTNYGYTF; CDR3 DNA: TGTGCCTGGAGTGTACTAACAAACTATGGCTACACCTTC
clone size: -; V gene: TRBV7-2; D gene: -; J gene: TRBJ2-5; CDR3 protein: CASSPQGETQYF; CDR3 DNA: TGTGCCAGCAGTCCCCAGGGAGAGACCCAGTACTTC
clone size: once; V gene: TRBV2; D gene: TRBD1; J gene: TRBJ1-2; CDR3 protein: CASRPGQNYGYTF; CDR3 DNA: TGTGCCAGCCGACCGGGACAGAACTATGGCTACACCTTC
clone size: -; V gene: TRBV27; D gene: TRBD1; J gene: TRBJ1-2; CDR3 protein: CASSLFGTGALVHGYTF; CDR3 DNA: TGTGCCAGCAGTTTATTTGGGACAGGGGCCCTTGTACACGGCTACACCTTC
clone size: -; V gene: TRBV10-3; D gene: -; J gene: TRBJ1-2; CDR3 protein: CAISEETGTRGYTF; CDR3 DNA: TGTGCCATCAGTGAGGAGACAGGTACTCGGGGCTACACCTTC
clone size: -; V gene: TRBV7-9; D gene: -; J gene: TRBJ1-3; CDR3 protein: CASSSLSGNTIYF; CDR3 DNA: TGTGCCAGCAGCTCCCTCTCTGGAAACACCATATATTTT
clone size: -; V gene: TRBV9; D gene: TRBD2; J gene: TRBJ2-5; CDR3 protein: CASSSIAGEYGETQYF; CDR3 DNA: TGTGCCAGCAGCTCGATAGCGGGAGAGTACGGGGAGACCCAGTACTTC
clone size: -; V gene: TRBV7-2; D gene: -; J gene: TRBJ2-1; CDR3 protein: CASSLRLVTSYNEQFF; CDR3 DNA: TGTGCCAGCAGCCTCCGCTTAGTCACCTCCTACAATGAGCAGTTCTTC
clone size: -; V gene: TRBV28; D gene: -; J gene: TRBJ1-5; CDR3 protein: CASSLLYGGMGPQHF; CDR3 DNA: TGTGCCAGCAGTTTATTGTATGGGGGGATGGGGCCCCAGCATTTT
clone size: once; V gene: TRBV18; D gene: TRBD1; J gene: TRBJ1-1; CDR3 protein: CASSAGQGMNTEAFF; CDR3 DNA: TGTGCCAGCTCAGCCGGACAGGGAATGAACACTGAAGCTTTCTTT
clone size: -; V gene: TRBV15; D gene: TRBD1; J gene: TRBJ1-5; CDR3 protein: CATANPGQGSPNQPQHF; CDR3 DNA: TGTGCCACTGCGAATCCGGGACAGGGAAGTCCCAATCAGCCCCAGCATTTT
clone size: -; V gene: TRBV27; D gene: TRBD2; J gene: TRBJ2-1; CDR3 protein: CASSLSIGLDTEQFF; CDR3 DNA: TGTGCCAGCAGTTTATCGATAGGACTAGATACTGAGCAGTTCTTC
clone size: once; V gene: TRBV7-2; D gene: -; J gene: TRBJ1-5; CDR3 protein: CASSLDTQITPQHF; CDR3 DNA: TGTGCCAGCAGCTTAGACACCCAGATAACACCCCAGCATTTT
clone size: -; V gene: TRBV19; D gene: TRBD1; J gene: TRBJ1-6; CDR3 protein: CASISTGLNSPLHF; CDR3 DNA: TGTGCCAGTATTTCGACAGGGCTTAATTCACCCCTCCACTTT
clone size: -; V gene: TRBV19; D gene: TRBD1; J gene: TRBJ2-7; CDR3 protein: CASRRTGGYEQYF; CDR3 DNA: TGTGCCAGCAGACGGACAGGGGGATACGAGCAGTACTTC
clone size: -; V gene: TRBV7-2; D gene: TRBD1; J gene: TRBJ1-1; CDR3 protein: CASSPEAGTGAWMGAFF; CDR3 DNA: TGTGCCAGCAGCCCGGAGGCGGGGACAGGGGCCTGGATGGGAGCTTTCTTT
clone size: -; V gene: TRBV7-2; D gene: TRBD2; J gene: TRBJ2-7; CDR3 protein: CASSRWGTSGSSSSYEQYF; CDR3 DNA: TGTGCCAGCAGCCGATGGGGGACTAGCGGGAGTTCGAGCTCCTACGAGCAGTACTTC
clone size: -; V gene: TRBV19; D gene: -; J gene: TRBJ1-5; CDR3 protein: CASSRAGWGNQPQHF; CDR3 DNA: TGTGCCAGCTCAAGGGCAGGGTGGGGCAATCAGCCCCAGCATTTT
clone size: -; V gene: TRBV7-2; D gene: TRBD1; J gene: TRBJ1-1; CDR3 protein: CASSKDRAGTEAFF; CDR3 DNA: TGTGCCAGCAGCAAAGACAGGGCGGGGACTGAAGCTTTCTTT
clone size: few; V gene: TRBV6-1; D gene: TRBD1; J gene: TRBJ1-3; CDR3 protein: CASSDPGGRSGNTIYF; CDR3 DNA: TGTGCCAGCAGTGACCCAGGGGGCCGCTCTGGAAACACCATATATTTT
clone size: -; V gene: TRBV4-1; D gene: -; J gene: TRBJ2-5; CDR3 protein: CASSQDSRMKAGAAQYF; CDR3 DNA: TGCGCCAGCAGCCAAGATTCTAGGATGAAGGCGGGGGCGGCCCAGTACTTC
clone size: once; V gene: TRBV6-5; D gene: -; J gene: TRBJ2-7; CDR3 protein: CASRRQATYEQYF; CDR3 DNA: TGTGCCAGCAGGCGACAGGCCACCTACGAGCAGTACTTC
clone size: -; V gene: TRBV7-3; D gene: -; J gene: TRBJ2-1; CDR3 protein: CASSPPSNEQFF; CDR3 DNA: TGTGCCAGCAGCCCTCCCTCCAATGAGCAGTTCTTC
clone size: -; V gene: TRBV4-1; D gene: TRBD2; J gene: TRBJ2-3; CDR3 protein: CASSPRLGGGLGEDTQYF; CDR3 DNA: TGCGCCAGCAGTCCAAGGTTGGGGGGAGGGCTGGGGGAAGATACGCAGTATTTT
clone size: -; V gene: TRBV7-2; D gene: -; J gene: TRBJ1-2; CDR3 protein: CASSLGVGEYGYTF; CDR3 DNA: TGTGCCAGCAGCTTAGGGGTGGGAGAATATGGCTACACCTTC
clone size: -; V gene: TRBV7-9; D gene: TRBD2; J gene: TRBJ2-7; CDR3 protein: CASSLLAGDFGQYF; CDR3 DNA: TGTGCCAGCAGCTTACTCGCGGGAGACTTTGGGCAGTACTTC
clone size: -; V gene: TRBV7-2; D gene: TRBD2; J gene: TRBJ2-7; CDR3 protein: CASSSLAGMGEQYF; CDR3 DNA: TGTGCCAGCAGCTCACTAGCGGGAATGGGCGAGCAGTACTTC
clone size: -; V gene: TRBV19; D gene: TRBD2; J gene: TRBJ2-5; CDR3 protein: CASTSRGASGAETQYF; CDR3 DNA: TGTGCCAGTACCTCAAGGGGGGCTAGCGGGGCAGAGACCCAGTACTTC
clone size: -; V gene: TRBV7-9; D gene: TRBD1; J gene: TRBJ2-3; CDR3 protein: CASSLGDRGDTQYF; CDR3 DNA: TGTGCCAGCAGCTTGGGGGACAGGGGGGATACGCAGTATTTT
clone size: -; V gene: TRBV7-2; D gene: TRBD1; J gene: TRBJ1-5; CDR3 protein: CASSRQGQEPQHF; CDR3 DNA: TGTGCCAGCAGCAGACAGGGTCAGGAGCCCCAGCATTTT
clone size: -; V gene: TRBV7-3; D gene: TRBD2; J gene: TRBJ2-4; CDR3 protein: CASSFSGGVAKNIQYF; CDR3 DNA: TGTGCCAGCAGCTTTAGCGGGGGAGTAGCCAAAAACATTCAGTACTTC
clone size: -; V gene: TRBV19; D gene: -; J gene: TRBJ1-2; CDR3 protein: CASSIGSGVGYTF; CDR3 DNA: TGTGCCAGTAGTATAGGATCTGGAGTAGGCTACACCTTC
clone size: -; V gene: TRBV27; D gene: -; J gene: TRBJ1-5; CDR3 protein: CASSFLNQPQHF; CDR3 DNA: TGTGCCAGCAGTTTCCTCAATCAGCCCCAGCATTTT
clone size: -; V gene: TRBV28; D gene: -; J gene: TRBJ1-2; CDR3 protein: CASSPSWGGIYGYTF; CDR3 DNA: TGTGCCAGCAGTCCCTCCTGGGGCGGGATCTATGGCTACACCTTC
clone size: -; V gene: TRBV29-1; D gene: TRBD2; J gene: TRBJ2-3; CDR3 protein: CSVEGLAGTYSTDTQYF; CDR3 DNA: TGCAGCGTTGAAGGGCTAGCGGGAACATATAGCACAGATACGCAGTATTTT
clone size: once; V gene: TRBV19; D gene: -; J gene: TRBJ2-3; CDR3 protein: CASKGLGGDTQYF; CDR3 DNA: TGTGCCAGTAAGGGACTCGGCGGCGATACGCAGTATTTT
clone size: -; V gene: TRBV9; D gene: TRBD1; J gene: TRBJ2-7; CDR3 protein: CASSEGQGSYEQYF; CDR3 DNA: TGTGCCAGCAGCGAGGGACAGGGGTCCTACGAGCAGTACTTC
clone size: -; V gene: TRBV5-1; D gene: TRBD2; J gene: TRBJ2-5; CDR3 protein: CASSLRTSSETQYF; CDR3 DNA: TGCGCCAGCAGCTTGAGGACTAGCTCCGAGACCCAGTACTTC
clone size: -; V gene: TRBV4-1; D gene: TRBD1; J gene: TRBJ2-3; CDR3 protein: CASSQDRLGGTGGTDTQYF; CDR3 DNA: TGCGCCAGCAGCCAAGATAGATTGGGTGGGACAGGGGGCACAGATACGCAGTATTTT
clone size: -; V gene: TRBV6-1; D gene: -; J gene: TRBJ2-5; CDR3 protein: CASIHDSRQETQYF; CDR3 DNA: TGTGCCAGCATCCACGACAGCCGGCAAGAGACCCAGTACTTC
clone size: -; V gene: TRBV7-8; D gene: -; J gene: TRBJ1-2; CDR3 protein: CASGEGVGGYTF; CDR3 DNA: TGTGCCAGCGGGGAGGGAGTCGGGGGCTACACCTTC
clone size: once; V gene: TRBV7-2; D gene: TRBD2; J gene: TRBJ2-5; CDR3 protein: CASSSAGVETQYF; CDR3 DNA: TGTGCCAGCAGCTCAGCGGGAGTCGAGACCCAGTACTTC
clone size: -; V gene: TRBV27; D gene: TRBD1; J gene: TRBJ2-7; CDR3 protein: CASSLSTGAYEQYF; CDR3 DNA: TGTGCCAGCAGTCTAAGCACAGGGGCCTACGAGCAGTACTTC
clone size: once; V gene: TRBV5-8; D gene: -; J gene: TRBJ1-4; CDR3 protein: CASTEPSGATNEKLFF; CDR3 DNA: TGTGCCAGCACCGAACCGTCAGGGGCCACTAATGAAAAACTGTTTTTT
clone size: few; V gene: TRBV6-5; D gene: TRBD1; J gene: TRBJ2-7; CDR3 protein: CASSYRGQGYEQYF; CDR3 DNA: TGTGCCAGCAGTTACAGGGGACAGGGCTACGAGCAGTACTTC
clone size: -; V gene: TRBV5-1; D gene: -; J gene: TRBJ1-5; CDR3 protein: CASFKDRHSNQPQHF; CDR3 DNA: TGCGCCAGTTTTAAGGACAGACATAGCAATCAGCCCCAGCATTTT
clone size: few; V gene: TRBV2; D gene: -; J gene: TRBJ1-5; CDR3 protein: CASDIYNSNQPQHF; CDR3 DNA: TGTGCCAGCGACATTTACAATAGCAATCAGCCCCAGCATTTT
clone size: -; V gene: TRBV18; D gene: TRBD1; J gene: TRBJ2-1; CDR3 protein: CASSLWTGRSSYNEQFF; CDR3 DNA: TGTGCCAGCTCACTATGGACAGGTAGAAGCTCCTACAATGAGCAGTTCTTC
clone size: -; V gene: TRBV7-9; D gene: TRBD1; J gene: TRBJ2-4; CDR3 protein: CSSSPRTGMEAKNIQYF; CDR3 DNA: TGTTCCAGCAGCCCCCGGACAGGGATGGAAGCCAAAAACATTCAGTATTTC
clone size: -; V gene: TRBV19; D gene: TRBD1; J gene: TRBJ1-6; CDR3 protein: CASSPIDRDSPLHF; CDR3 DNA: TGTGCCAGTAGTCCAATCGACAGGGACTCACCCCTCCACTTT
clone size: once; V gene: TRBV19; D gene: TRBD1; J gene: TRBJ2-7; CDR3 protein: CASSMRDRGHEQYF; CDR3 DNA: TGTGCCAGTAGTATGCGGGACAGGGGCCACGAGCAGTACTTC
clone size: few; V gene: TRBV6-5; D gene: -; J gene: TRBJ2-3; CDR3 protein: CASRTAGKDTQYF; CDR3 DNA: TGTGCCAGCAGGACGGCAGGAAAGGATACGCAGTATTTT
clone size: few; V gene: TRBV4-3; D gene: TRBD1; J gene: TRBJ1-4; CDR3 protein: CASSNYGQGVEKLFF; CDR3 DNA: TGCGCCAGCAGCAATTATGGACAGGGGGTTGAAAAACTGTTTTTT
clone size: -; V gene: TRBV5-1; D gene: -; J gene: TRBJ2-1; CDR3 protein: CASSLGGENEQFF; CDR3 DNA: TGCGCCAGCAGCTTGGGAGGTGAAAATGAGCAGTTCTTC